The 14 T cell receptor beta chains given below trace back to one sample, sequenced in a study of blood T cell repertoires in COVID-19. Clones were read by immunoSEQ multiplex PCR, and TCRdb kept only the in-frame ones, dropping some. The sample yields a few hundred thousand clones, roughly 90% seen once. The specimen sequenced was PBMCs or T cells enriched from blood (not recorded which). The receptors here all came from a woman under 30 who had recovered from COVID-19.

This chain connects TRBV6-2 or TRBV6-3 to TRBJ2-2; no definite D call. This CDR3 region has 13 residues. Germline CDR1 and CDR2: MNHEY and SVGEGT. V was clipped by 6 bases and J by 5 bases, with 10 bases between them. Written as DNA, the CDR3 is TGTGCCAGCAGCCGCCTAGGAACCGGGGAGCTGTTTTTT. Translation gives CASSRLGTGELFF.

The CDR3, as DNA: TGTGCCAGCAGCACGAGACTAGCGGGGCCTTTAGAAGATACGCAGTATTTT. Amino acids: CASSTRLAGPLEDTQYF. This sequence joins TRBV13 and TRBJ2-3; TRBD2 matches 11 bases. The CDR3 covers 17 residues. Germline V gives CDR1 PRHDT, CDR2 FYEKMQ (reference sequence). Trimming cost V 5 bases and J 5 bases; bases outside gene matches: 12.

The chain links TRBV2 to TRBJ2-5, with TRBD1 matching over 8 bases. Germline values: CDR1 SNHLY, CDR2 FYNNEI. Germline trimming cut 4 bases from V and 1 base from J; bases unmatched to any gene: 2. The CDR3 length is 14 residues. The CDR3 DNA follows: TGTGCCAGCAGTGGACAGGGGACCCAAGAGACCCAGTACTTC. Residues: CASSGQGTQETQYF.

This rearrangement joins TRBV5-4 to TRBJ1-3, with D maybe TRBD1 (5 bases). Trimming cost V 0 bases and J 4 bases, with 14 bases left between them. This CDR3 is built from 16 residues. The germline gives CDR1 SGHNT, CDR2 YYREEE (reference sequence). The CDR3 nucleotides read TGTGCCAGCAGCTTGGACCTGCCAGGGCCAGGAAACACCATATATTTT. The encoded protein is CASSLDLPGPGNTIYF.

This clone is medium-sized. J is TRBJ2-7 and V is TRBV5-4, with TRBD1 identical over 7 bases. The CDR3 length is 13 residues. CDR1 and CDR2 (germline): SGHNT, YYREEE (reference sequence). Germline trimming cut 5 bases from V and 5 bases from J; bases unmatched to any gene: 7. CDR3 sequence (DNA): TGTGCCAGCAGTCCGGACAGGTTGGACGAGCAGTACTTC. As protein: CASSPDRLDEQYF.

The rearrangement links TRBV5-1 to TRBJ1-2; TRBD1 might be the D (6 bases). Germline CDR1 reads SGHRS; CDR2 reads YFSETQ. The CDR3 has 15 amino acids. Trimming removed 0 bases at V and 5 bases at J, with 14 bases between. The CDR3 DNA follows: TGCGCCAGCAGCTTGGGGGTTGGGGGCAGATATGGCTACACCTTC. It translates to CASSLGVGGRYGYTF.

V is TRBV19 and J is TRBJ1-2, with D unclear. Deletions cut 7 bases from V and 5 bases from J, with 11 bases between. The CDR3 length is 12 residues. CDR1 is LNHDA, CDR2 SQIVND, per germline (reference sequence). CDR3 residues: CASKRSQYGYTF. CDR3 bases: TGTGCCAGTAAGAGGAGTCAGTATGGCTACACCTTC.

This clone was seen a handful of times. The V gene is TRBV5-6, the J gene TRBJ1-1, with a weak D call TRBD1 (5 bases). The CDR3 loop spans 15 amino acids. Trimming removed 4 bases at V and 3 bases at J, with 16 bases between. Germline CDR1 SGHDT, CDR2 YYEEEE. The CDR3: CASSVSGRGDTEAFF. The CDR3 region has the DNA TGTGCCAGCAGCGTATCAGGGAGGGGAGACACTGAAGCTTTCTTT.

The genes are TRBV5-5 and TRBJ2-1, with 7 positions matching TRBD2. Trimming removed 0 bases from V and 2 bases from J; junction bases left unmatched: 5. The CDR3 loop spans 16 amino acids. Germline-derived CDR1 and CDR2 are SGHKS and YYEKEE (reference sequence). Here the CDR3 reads CASSLVAGHTYNEQFF. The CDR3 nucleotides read TGTGCCAGCAGCTTGGTAGCGGGCCATACCTACAATGAGCAGTTCTTC.

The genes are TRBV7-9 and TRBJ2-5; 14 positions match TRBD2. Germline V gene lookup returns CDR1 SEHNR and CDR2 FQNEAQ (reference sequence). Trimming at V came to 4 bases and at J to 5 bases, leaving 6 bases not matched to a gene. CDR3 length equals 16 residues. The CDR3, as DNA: TGTGCCAGCAGCTCGACTAGCGGGGGGGCTTACGAGACCCAGTACTTC. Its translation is CASSSTSGGAYETQYF.

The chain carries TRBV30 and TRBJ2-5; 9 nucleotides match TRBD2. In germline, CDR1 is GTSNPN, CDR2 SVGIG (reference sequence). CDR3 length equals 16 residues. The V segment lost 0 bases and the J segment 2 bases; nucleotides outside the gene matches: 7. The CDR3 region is CAWSVRLAGLQETQYF. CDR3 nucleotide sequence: TGTGCCTGGAGTGTAAGGCTAGCGGGGCTTCAAGAGACCCAGTACTTC.

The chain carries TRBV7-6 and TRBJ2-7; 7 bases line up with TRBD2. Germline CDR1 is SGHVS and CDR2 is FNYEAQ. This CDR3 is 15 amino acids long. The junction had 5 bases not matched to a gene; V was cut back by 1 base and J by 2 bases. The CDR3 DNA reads TGTGCCAGCAGCTTAGATTTGGGAGGGACCTACGAGCAGTACTTC. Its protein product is CASSLDLGGTYEQYF.

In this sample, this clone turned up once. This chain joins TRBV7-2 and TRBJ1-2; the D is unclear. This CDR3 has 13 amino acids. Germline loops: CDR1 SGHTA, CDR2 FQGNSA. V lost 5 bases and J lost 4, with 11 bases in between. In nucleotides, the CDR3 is TGTGCCAGCAGCGAAGGACTTAGCTATGGCTACACCTTC. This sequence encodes CASSEGLSYGYTF.

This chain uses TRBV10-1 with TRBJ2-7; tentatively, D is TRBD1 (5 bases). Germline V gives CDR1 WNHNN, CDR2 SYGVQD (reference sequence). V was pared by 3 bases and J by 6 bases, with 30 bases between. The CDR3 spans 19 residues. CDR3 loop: CASSEKGGQGGVLVCEQYF. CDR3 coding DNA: TGCGCCAGCAGTGAAAAAGGTGGCCAGGGCGGCGTTCTAGTGTGCGAGCAGTACTTC.